A single sample is the source of the 8 T cell receptor beta chains below, sequenced in a study of tumor-infiltrating lymphocytes in primary liver carcinoma. A primer in the constant region served to generate TCR beta cDNA from roughly 450 ng of total RNA. A slightly modified ARM-PCR protocol with three nested multiplex PCR rounds produced these TCR beta libraries. Forward primers for TRBV1-TRBV30 and a C-beta reverse primer served the first two PCR rounds, at 10 cycles each. TCRdb redid the calling of the multiplex PCR reads with MiXCR, one entry per CDR3 protein. Counted here are roughly 190,000 distinct CDR3 sequences, over 80% occurring once; the ten biggest clones make up around a sixth. From unsorted bulk tissue weighing roughly 18-30 mg, DNA and RNA were co-extracted. Sequencing was performed on tumor tissue from primary liver carcinoma. Receptors originate from a man between 35 and 55 years old with primary liver carcinoma and hepatitis B virus infection.

In the case of this clonotype: Compared with germline, one end of the junction differs, possibly owing to a read error. The rearrangement joins TRBV11-2 to TRBJ1-1; tentative D call: TRBD1 (6 bases). The CDR3 is 16 residues long. Per the germline V gene, CDR1 is SGHAT and CDR2 is FQNNGV. In nucleotides, the CDR3 is TGTGCTAGCAGCTCAGGGCTACAGGGCGGCATCACTGAAGCTTTCTTT. It translates to CASSSGLQGGITEAFF. The whole variable domain, remainder taken from reference TRBV11-2 and TRBJ1-1, is EAGVAQSPRYKIIEKRQSVAFWCNPISGHATLYWYQQILGQGPKLLIQFQNNGVVDDSQLPKDRFSAERLKGVDSTLKIQPAKLEDSAVYLCASSSGLQGGITEAFFGQGTRLTVV.

For this clonotype: An end of the junction differs from the germline gene, which may be a read error. CDR3 sequence: CPRSFGHAYEQYF. The CDR3 DNA reads TGTCCCAGAAGTTTCGGCCACGCCTACGAGCAGTACTTC. The gene calls are TRBV12-3 or TRBV12-4 and TRBJ2-7, with no clear D. This CDR3 is built from 13 residues.

As regards this clonotype: At one boundary the junction diverges from the germline segment, which might be a read error. The chain joins TRBV10-3 to TRBJ2-5; 8 bases are shared with TRBD2. The CDR3 is made up of 14 amino acids. Per the germline V gene, CDR1 is ENHRY and CDR2 is SYGVKD. CDR3 region: CATVPGLALETQYF. The DNA of the CDR3 is TGTGCGACCGTGCCAGGACTAGCATTGGAGACTCAGTACTTC.

As concerns this clonotype: At one of its ends the junction is not consistent with the germline gene, which may arise from a read error. The rearrangement joins TRBV11-3 to TRBJ2-3, with no clear D. Germline CDR1 is SGHNT and CDR2 is YENEEA. The CDR3 covers 13 residues. The CDR3 bases are TGTGCCAGCAACTTAGCCCACAGAGATACACATTATTTT. Its protein product is CASNLAHRDTHYF. Complete variable domain (other parts from reference TRBV11-3 and TRBJ2-3): EAGVVQSPRYKIIEKKQPVAFWCNPISGHNTLYWYLQNLGQGPELLIRYENEEAVDDSQLPKDRFSAERLKGVDSTLKIQPAELGDSAVYLCASNLAHRDTHYFGPGTRLTVL.

Remarks on this clonotype: An end of the junction differs from the germline gene, which may be a read error. The chain uses TRBV11-3 and TRBJ2-1, with a possible D match to TRBD2 (5 bases). Germline V CDR1 and CDR2: SGHNT, YENEEA. This CDR3 comprises 16 residues. CDR3 nucleotide sequence: TGTGCCAGTAGCTTAGCTACTGGGGTAGACTACAATGTGCAGTTCTTC. Its translation: CASSLATGVDYNVQFF. The whole variable domain, remainder taken from reference TRBV11-3 and TRBJ2-1, is EAGVVQSPRYKIIEKKQPVAFWCNPISGHNTLYWYLQNLGQGPELLIRYENEEAVDDSQLPKDRFSAERLKGVDSTLKIQPAELGDSAVYLCASSLATGVDYNVQFFGPGTRLTVL.

This chain joins TRBV20-1 and TRBJ2-4; either TRBD1 or TRBD2 may fit D (6 bases each). The CDR3 covers 13 residues. The V end lost 1 base, the J end lost 10 bases, and 14 bases lay between the germline ends. The germline gives CDR1 DFQATT, CDR2 SNEGSKA (reference sequence). The CDR3 sequence: CSARAGAGNIQYF. Here the CDR3 DNA reads TGCAGTGCTAGAGCGGGGGCGGGGAATATTCAGTACTTC.

With respect to this clonotype: Its ends do not fully match the called genes, so a read error is possible. The CDR3 nucleotides are TGTGCCAGCAGCCAGATTAGTGGGAGACCCTACAATGAGCAGTTCTTT. As protein: CASSQISGRPYNEQFF. This chain joins TRBV11-3 and TRBJ2-1; D perhaps matches TRBD2 (5 bases). The CDR3 consists of 16 residues. Germline V lookup: CDR1 SGHNT, CDR2 YENEEA.

The table lists this clonotype with a count of one. Germline is not matched at one junction end, which may reflect a read error. The gene calls are TRBV29-1 and TRBJ2-3, with D perhaps matching TRBD1 (6 bases). The CDR3 consists of 15 residues. CDR1 and CDR2 from the germline V gene are SQVTM and ANQGSEA. The CDR3 is CSVEDRTARIDTQYF. CDR3 bases: TGCAGTGTTGAAGACCGGACAGCCCGCATAGATACGCAGTATTTT.